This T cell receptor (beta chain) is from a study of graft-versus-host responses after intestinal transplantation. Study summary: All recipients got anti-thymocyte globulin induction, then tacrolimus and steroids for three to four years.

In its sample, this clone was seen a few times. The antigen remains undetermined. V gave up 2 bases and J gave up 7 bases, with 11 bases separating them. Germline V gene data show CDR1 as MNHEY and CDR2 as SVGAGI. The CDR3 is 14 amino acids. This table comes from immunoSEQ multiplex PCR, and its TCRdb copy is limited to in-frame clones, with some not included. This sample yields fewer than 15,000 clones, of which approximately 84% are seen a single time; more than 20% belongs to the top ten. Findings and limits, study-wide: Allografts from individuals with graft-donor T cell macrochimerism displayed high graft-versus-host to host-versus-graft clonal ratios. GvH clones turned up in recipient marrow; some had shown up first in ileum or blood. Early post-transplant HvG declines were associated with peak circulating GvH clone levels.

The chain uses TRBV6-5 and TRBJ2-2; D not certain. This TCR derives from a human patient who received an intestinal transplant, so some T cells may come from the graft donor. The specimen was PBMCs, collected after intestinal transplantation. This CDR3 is CASSYLIVNGELFF. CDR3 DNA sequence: TGTGCCAGCAGTTACCTCATAGTTAACGGGGAGCTGTTTTTT.